This TCR beta chain was obtained from a study of OX40 agonist ivuxolimab in advanced cancers. About the study: Three patients, one with hepatocellular carcinoma and two with cutaneous melanoma, achieved partial responses.

This clone has just one count. Antigen unknown. Compared with germline, one end of the junction differs, possibly owing to a read error. Study outcomes and limitations: Antigen specificity was not determined for the expanded peripheral T cells. Among T cells, CD8+ cells averaged more expanded clones than CD4+ cells.

This CDR3 region has 14 residues. The germline gives CDR1 SGDLS, CDR2 YYNGEE. Data came from immunoSEQ multiplex PCR; TCRdb stores just in-frame clones and leaves some out. The data hold tens of thousands of clones, with around 80% observed a single time. The sequence derives from an adult with an advanced solid tumor such as melanoma, head and neck, liver or kidney cancer. This material consisted of CD4+ or CD8+ T cells sorted from blood, taken in a trial of the OX40 agonist ivuxolimab. The chain has TRBV9 and TRBJ2-7; TRBD1 matches at 10 bases. The CDR3 sequence is CASSETGQGVGDHF. The CDR3 region has the DNA TGTGCCAGCAGCGAGACCGGACAGGGGGTTGGCGACCACTTC.